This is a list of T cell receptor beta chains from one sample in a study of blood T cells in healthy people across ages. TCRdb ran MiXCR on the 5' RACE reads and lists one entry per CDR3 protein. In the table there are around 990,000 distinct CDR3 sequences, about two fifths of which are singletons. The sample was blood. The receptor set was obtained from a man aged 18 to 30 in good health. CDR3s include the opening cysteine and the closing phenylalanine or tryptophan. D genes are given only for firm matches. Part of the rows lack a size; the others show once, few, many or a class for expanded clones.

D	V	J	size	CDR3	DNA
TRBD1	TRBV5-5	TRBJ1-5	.	CASSLGQGEPRHF	TGTGCCAGCAGCCTCGGACAGGGTGAGCCCCGGCATTTT
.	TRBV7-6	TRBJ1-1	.	CASSLGDGWNTEAFF	TGTGCCAGCAGCTTAGGGGATGGTTGGAACACTGAAGCTTTCTTT
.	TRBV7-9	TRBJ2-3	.	CASRRIKTRVHTDTQYF	TGTGCCAGCAGACGAATTAAAACCCGGGTACACACAGATACGCAGTATTTT
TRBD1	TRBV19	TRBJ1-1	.	CASTWTGRYTEAFF	TGTGCCAGTACCTGGACAGGGAGGTACACTGAAGCTTTCTTT
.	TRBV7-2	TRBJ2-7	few	CASSLSSPYEQYF	TGTGCCAGCAGCCTCAGCTCCCCCTACGAGCAGTACTTC
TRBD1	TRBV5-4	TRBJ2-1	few	CASSLKSRGAGGQNEQFF	TGTGCCAGCAGCTTAAAGTCCAGGGGGGCAGGGGGCCAGAATGAGCAGTTCTTC
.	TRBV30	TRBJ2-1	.	CAWTTRVSYNEQFF	TGTGCCTGGACAACCCGAGTTTCCTACAATGAGCAGTTCTTC
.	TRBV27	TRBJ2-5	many	CASSFRQGGETQYF	TGTGCCAGCAGTTTTAGACAGGGAGGGGAGACCCAGTACTTC
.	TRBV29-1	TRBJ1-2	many	CSVEPLGANYGYTF	TGCAGCGTTGAACCGCTGGGAGCTAACTATGGCTACACCTTC
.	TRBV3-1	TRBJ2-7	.	CASSQDQAGAYEQYF	TGTGCCAGCAGCCAAGATCAGGCAGGGGCCTACGAGCAGTACTTC
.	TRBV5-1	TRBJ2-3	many	CASSLDDYPTQYF	TGCGCCAGCAGCTTGGACGACTACCCAACGCAGTATTTT
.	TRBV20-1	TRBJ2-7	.	CSARERPGEQYF	TGCAGTGCTAGGGAGCGTCCCGGTGAGCAGTACTTC
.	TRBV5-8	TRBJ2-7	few	CASSLDQRGYEQYF	TGTGCCAGCAGCTTGGACCAACGGGGCTACGAGCAGTACTTC
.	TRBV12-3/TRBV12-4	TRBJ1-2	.	CASSLRLVGQGNYGYTF	TGTGCCAGCAGTTTGAGGCTGGTGGGGCAAGGAAACTATGGCTACACCTTC
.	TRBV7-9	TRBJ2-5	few	CASDSLQETQYF	TGTGCCAGTGACAGCTTACAAGAGACCCAGTACTTC
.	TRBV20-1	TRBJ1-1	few	CSARYARGDTGEAFF	TGCAGTGCTAGATACGCAAGAGGTGATACGGGTGAAGCTTTCTTT
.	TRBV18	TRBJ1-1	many	CASSPQGNTEAFF	TGTGCCAGCTCACCACAGGGGAACACTGAAGCTTTCTTT
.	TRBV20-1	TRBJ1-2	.	CSARKDRIFYGYTF	TGCAGTGCTAGGAAGGACAGAATTTTCTATGGCTACACCTTC
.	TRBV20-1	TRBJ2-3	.	CSASSGLAGAGDTQYF	TGCAGTGCCAGTTCGGGACTGGCGGGGGCGGGAGATACGCAGTATTTT
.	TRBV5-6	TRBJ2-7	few	CASSKLSYEQYF	TGTGCCAGCAGCAAACTCTCCTACGAGCAGTACTTC
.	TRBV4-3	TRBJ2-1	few	CASSQDPLARYNEQFF	TGCGCCAGCAGCCAAGACCCACTAGCTCGTTACAATGAGCAGTTCTTC
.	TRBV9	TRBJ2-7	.	CASSVGGQGNYEQYF	TGTGCCAGCAGCGTAGGGGGGCAGGGAAACTACGAGCAGTACTTC
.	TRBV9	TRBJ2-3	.	CASSAGHARGTDTQYF	TGTGCCAGCAGCGCTGGACACGCGAGGGGCACAGATACGCAGTATTTT
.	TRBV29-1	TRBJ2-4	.	CSARMTDNEQYF	TGCAGCGCTCGCATGACAGACAATGAGCAGTACTTC
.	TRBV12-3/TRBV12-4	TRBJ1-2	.	CAISAGDRPYGYTF	TGTGCCATATCCGCTGGGGACCGACCATATGGCTACACCTTC
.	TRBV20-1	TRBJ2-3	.	CSAPRRGQTDTQYF	TGCAGTGCACCTCGGAGGGGCCAGACAGATACGCAGTATTTT
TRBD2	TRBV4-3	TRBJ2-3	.	CASSHLLGASGGTDTQYF	TGCGCCAGCAGCCACCTCCTTGGGGCTAGCGGGGGCACAGATACGCAGTATTTT
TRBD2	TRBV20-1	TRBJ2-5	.	CSATRTSKETQYF	TGCAGTGCCACCCGGACTAGCAAGGAGACCCAGTACTTC
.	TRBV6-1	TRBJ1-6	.	CASCQIQDSPNWPLHF	TGTGCCAGCTGCCAAATACAGGACAGCCCGAATTGGCCCCTCCACTTT
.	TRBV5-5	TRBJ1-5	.	CASSLEVTQPQHF	TGTGCCAGCAGCTTGGAAGTGACACAGCCCCAGCATTTT
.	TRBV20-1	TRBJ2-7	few	CSARVGDYEQYF	TGCAGTGCTAGAGTGGGGGACTACGAGCAGTACTTC
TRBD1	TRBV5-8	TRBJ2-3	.	CASSLTRGQGRTDTQYF	TGTGCCAGCAGCCTCACGCGGGGACAGGGGCGTACAGATACGCAGTATTTT
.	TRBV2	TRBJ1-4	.	CASSAQQFNEKLFF	TGTGCCAGCAGTGCACAGCAGTTTAATGAAAAACTGTTTTTT
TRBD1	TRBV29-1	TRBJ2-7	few	CSVRKGQGGEQYF	TGCAGCGTCCGGAAGGGACAGGGGGGCGAGCAGTACTTC
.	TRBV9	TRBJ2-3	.	CASSAKRDTQYF	TGTGCCAGCAGCGCGAAGCGAGATACGCAGTATTTT
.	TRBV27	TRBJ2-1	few	CASSPDRTFYNEQFF	TGTGCCAGCAGTCCCGACAGAACTTTCTACAATGAGCAGTTCTTC
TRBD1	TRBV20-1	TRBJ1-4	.	CSASSAGTGTEKLFF	TGCAGTGCTAGTTCTGCAGGGACAGGAACTGAAAAACTGTTTTTT
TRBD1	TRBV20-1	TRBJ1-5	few	CSASDTGDSNQPQHF	TGCAGTGCTAGCGATACAGGGGATAGCAATCAGCCCCAGCATTTT
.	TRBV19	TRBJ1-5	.	CASSPRALTRGPQHF	TGTGCCAGTAGTCCCAGGGCTCTCACTAGGGGCCCCCAGCATTTT
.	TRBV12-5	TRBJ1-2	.	CASGLNTGHGYTF	TGTGCTAGTGGTTTGAATACAGGGCACGGCTACACCTTC
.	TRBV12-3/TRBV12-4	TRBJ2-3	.	CASSFPTRGGTDAQYF	TGTGCCAGCAGTTTCCCGACTAGGGGGGGCACAGATGCGCAGTATTTC
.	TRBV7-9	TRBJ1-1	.	CASIVGGNTEAFF	TGTGCCAGCATCGTGGGGGGGAACACTGAAGCTTTCTTT
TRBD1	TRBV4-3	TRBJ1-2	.	CASSQDRTGTYGYTF	TGCGCCAGCAGCCAAGACCGGACAGGGACCTATGGCTACACCTTC
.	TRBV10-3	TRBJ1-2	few	CAISDGSVYGYTF	TGTGCCATCAGTGACGGGAGCGTCTATGGCTACACCTTC
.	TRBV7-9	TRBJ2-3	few	CASTFDGSPLSTDTQYF	TGTGCCAGCACCTTTGACGGTTCGCCCCTTAGCACAGATACGCAGTATTTT
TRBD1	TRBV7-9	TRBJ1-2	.	CASSTPGQGFGYTF	TGTGCCAGCAGCACCCCCGGACAGGGGTTTGGCTACACCTTC
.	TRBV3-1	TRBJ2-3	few	CASSPPSMGGAIDTQYF	TGTGCCAGCAGCCCCCCTTCAATGGGGGGGGCCATAGATACGCAGTATTTT
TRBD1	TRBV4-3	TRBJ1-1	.	CASSQLSQDRKAFF	TGCGCCAGCAGCCAACTGAGCCAGGACAGGAAAGCTTTCTTT
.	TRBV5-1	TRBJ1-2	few	CASSSPEGRGDGYTF	TGCGCCAGCAGTTCCCCGGAGGGACGAGGGGATGGCTACACCTTC
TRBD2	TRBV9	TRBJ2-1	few	CASSARLAGISYNEQFF	TGTGCCAGCAGCGCGAGGCTAGCGGGGATTTCCTACAATGAGCAGTTCTTC
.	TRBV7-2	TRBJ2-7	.	CASSLETDPSYEQYF	TGTGCCAGCAGCTTAGAGACAGATCCCTCCTACGAGCAGTACTTC
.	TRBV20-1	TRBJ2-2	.	CSARAAQGGGELFF	TGCAGTGCTAGAGCAGCTCAGGGTGGGGGGGAGCTGTTTTTT
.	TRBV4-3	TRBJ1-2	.	CASSQALVSNCGYTF	TGCGCCAGCAGCCAAGCACTGGTGTCTAACTGTGGCTACACCTTC
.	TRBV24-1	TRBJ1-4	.	CATSPGGATNEKLFF	TGTGCCACCAGCCCCGGGGGAGCAACTAATGAAAAACTGTTTTTT
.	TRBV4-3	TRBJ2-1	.	CASSQDMGTTSYNEQFF	TGCGCCAGCAGCCAAGATATGGGGACAACTTCCTACAATGAGCAGTTCTTC
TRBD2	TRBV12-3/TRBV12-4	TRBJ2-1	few	CASRLAGGPGNEQFF	TGTGCCAGCAGGCTAGCGGGGGGGCCGGGCAATGAGCAGTTCTTC